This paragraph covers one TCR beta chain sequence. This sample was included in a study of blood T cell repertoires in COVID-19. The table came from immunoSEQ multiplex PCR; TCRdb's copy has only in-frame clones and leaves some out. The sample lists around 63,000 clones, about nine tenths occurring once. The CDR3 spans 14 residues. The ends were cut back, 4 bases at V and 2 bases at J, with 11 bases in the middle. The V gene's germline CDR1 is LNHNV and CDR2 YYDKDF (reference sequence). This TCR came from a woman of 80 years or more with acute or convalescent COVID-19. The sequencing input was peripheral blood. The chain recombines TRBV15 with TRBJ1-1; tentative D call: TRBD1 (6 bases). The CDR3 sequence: CATSMDRRNTEAFF. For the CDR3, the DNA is TGTGCCACCAGCATGGACAGACGTAACACTGAAGCTTTCTTT.